Listed here are 30 T cell receptor beta chains from one sample, sequenced in a study of regulatory T cells in long-lasting Graves disease. iRepertoire HTBI primers and Arm-PCR of CDR3 regions built TCR beta libraries. Each CDR3 protein gets one entry after TCRdb re-called the multiplex PCR reads with MiXCR. The sample shows 650,000 to 850,000 distinct CDR3 sequences, about 32% of them seen only once. Documented time point: persistent/refractory GD, antithyroid drugs over 5 years with positive TRAb. With RNA extracted from PBMCs as input, the TCR library was made. The material was peripheral blood mononuclear cells (PBMCs), obtained when the disease was refractory, from a patient treated with antithyroid drugs. These receptors were taken from a female donor with Graves disease.

This clonotype was seen a single time. This chain connects TRBV20-1 to TRBJ1-2; D might be TRBD1 (5 bases). The germline gives CDR1 DFQATT, CDR2 SNEGSKA (reference sequence). The CDR3 consists of 12 residues. Trimming pared 3 bases from V and 7 bases from J, leaving 12 bases between. The CDR3 region is CSASLREFGYTF. The CDR3 nucleotides are TGCAGTGCTAGCCTCAGGGAGTTTGGCTACACCTTC.

The gene calls are TRBV28 and TRBJ1-5; D ambiguous. Per the germline V gene, CDR1 is MDHEN and CDR2 is SYDVKM. This CDR3 contains 14 residues. V was trimmed by 6 bases and J by 3 bases, leaving 12 bases between them. CDR3: CASSAGSSNQPQHF. CDR3 nucleotide sequence: TGTGCCAGCAGCGCCGGCAGCTCCAATCAGCCCCAGCATTTT.

This clonotype was seen ten or more times. The V gene is TRBV3-1, the J gene TRBJ1-4; 7 bases are a match to TRBD1. This CDR3 has 15 amino acids. Germline V gene data show CDR1 as LGHDT and CDR2 as YNNKEL (reference sequence). Germline trimming cut 5 bases from V and 5 bases from J; bases unmatched to any gene: 8. The CDR3 DNA follows: TGTGCCAGCAGCACGAGACAGGGAGGGAATGAAAAACTGTTTTTT. Its translation: CASSTRQGGNEKLFF.

The V call is TRBV28, the J call TRBJ1-4; no reliable D call. Trimming left V 7 bases short and J 2 bases short, with 14 bases between. This CDR3 region has 15 residues. Per germline, CDR1 MDHEN and CDR2 SYDVKM. The CDR3 DNA reads TGTGCCAGCACCCAAGGAGGGAGGACTAATGAAAAACTGTTTTTT. This encodes CASTQGGRTNEKLFF. Filled out from reference TRBV28 and TRBJ1-4, the complete variable domain reads DVKVTQSSRYLVKRTGEKVFLECVQDMDHENMFWYRQDPGLGLRLIYFSYDVKMKEKGDIPEGYSVSREKKERFSLILESASTNQTSMYLCASTQGGRTNEKLFFGSGTQLSVL.

The rearrangement joins TRBV2 to TRBJ1-5; D may be TRBD1 (5 bases). The V end was cut by 2 bases, the J end by 6 bases, with 14 bases between. CDR1 SNHLY and CDR2 FYNNEI come from the germline V gene. This CDR3 contains 15 residues. CDR3 sequence: CASSEILGASQPQHF. In DNA form, the CDR3 reads TGTGCCAGCAGTGAAATATTAGGGGCAAGTCAGCCCCAGCATTTT.

The rearrangement links TRBV24-1 to TRBJ2-5, with 10 bases that match TRBD1. Germline assignment: CDR1 KGHDR and CDR2 SFDVKD. The CDR3 is made up of 15 amino acids. With 3 bases clipped from V and 3 bases from J, the junction kept 3 bases outside the gene matches. The CDR3 sequence is CATSDTGQGEETQYF. The CDR3 DNA follows: TGTGCCACCAGTGATACCGGACAGGGGGAAGAGACCCAGTACTTC.

This clonotype was recorded at least ten times. This chain links TRBV28 with TRBJ1-1; 8 nucleotides match TRBD1. J gave up 0 bases and V 6 bases, and 3 bases lay outside the gene matches. CDR1 and CDR2 from the germline V gene are MDHEN and SYDVKM. CDR3 size: 14 residues. CDR3 in DNA: TGTGCCAGCAGGTGGACAGGGATGAACACTGAAGCTTTCTTT. Protein product: CASRWTGMNTEAFF. The full variable domain, rest sourced from reference TRBV28 and TRBJ1-1, is DVKVTQSSRYLVKRTGEKVFLECVQDMDHENMFWYRQDPGLGLRLIYFSYDVKMKEKGDIPEGYSVSREKKERFSLILESASTNQTSMYLCASRWTGMNTEAFFGQGTRLTVV.

The V call is TRBV10-3, the J call TRBJ2-2; 7 bases are shared with TRBD1. In germline, CDR1 is ENHRY, CDR2 SYGVKD. J was trimmed by 2 bases and V by 6 bases; bases with no gene match: 3. The CDR3 consists of 14 residues. The DNA for the CDR3 is TGTGCCATCAGGGGGACAGATAACACCGGGGAGCTGTTTTTT. It codes for CAIRGTDNTGELFF.

The chain uses TRBV5-1 and TRBJ2-7, with 11 bases identical to TRBD1. This CDR3 has 14 residues. Looked up from germline, CDR1 is SGHRS and CDR2 is YFSETQ. Trimming took 7 bases from V and 3 from J; bases not matched to a gene: 6. CDR3 sequence reads: CASEMGTGGYEQYF. CDR3 sequence (DNA): TGCGCCAGCGAGATGGGGACAGGGGGCTACGAGCAGTACTTC.

Worth noting for this clonotype: With a much larger clone just one base away, this may be a read error. The gene calls are TRBV6-1 and TRBJ2-5; D ambiguous. Germline CDR1 is MNHNS and CDR2 is SASEGT. V dropped 5 bases and J dropped 4 bases, with 17 bases sitting between them. The CDR3 totals 15 residues. CDR3 nucleotides: TGTGCCAGCAGTAAGGTGAAGGCCCTTCGAGAGACCCAGTACTTC. Residues: CASSKVKALRETQYF.

The chain combines TRBV5-1 with TRBJ2-3; 8 nucleotides match TRBD2. After removal of 3 bases from V and 1 base from J, the junction contained 4 bases not matched to a gene. Germline V gene sequence: CDR1 SGHRS, CDR2 YFSETQ. This CDR3 has 15 residues. The CDR3 nucleotides read TGCGCCAGCAGCTACGGGAGGGCCGGCACAGATACGCAGTATTTT. Translated, it gives CASSYGRAGTDTQYF. The full variable domain, its missing parts supplied by reference TRBV5-1 and TRBJ2-3, is KAGVTQTPRYLIKTRGQQVTLSCSPISGHRSVSWYQQTPGQGLQFLFEYFSETQRNKGNFPGRFSGRQFSNSRSEMNVSTLELGDSALYLCASSYGRAGTDTQYFGPGTRLTVL.

As for this clonotype: With only one base between it and a far larger clone, this is likely a read error. The genes are TRBV10-3 and TRBJ2-5; TRBD1 is a possible D gene (5 bases). The V end lost 5 bases, the J end lost 5 bases, and 21 bases lay between the germline ends. The CDR3 runs 16 residues. Germline-derived CDR1 and CDR2 are ENHRY and SYGVKD. CDR3: CAISYSLRRDGETQYF. CDR3 nucleotide sequence: TGTGCCATCAGTTACTCTCTCCGCAGGGATGGGGAGACCCAGTACTTC.

This chain connects TRBV29-1 to TRBJ1-2; D gene unclear. Germline V gives CDR1 SQVTM, CDR2 ANQGSEA. CDR3 length: 12 residues. V dropped 6 bases and J dropped 7 bases, with 15 bases sitting between them. CDR3 sequence (DNA): TGCAGCGTCGTGGAGACCGTGAGTGGCTACACCTTC. It is translated as CSVVETVSGYTF.

This clonotype has just a few counts. This chain joins TRBV12-3 or TRBV12-4 and TRBJ1-5; D not certain. The CDR3 sequence is 14 residues long. Between the trimmed V and J ends, which lost 4 bases and 6 bases, there was a span of 13 bases. CDR3 amino acids: CASSSLGNGQPQHF. The DNA of the CDR3 is TGTGCCAGCAGTTCGCTGGGGAACGGTCAGCCCCAGCATTTT.

CDR3 in DNA: TGCAGTGCTAGAGATTTCAGCCCTCGAGCTGGTTACGAGCAGTACTTC. Translating it yields CSARDFSPRAGYEQYF. The V gene is TRBV20-1, the J gene TRBJ2-7; D unclear. The germline V gene encodes CDR1 DFQATT and CDR2 SNEGSKA (reference sequence). The CDR3 runs 16 residues. V was cut by 0 bases and J by 4 bases, with 19 bases left in between.

This clonotype was observed a handful of times. The rearrangement uses TRBV2 and TRBJ1-3; 8 nucleotides align to TRBD1. V lost 0 bases to trimming and J lost 5 bases; unmatched junction nucleotides: 6. Germline CDR1 is SNHLY and CDR2 is FYNNEI. The CDR3 covers 16 residues. CDR3 region: CASSEADREIRNTIYF. The CDR3 nucleotides read TGTGCCAGCAGTGAAGCGGACAGGGAGATAAGAAACACCATATATTTT.

The rearrangement uses TRBV18 and TRBJ1-1, with TRBD1 matching 9 bases. Losses at the gene ends were 3 bases for V and 4 bases for J; bases not matched to a gene: 3. This CDR3 has 14 amino acids. Germline V gives CDR1 KGHSH, CDR2 LQKENI. The CDR3 loop is CASSPTTGGTEAFF. In DNA form, the CDR3 reads TGTGCCAGCTCACCTACGACAGGGGGCACTGAAGCTTTCTTT. The variable domain in full, with the rest retrieved from reference TRBV18 and TRBJ1-1, is NAGVMQNPRHLVRRRGQEARLRCSPMKGHSHVYWYRQLPEEGLKFMVYLQKENIIDESGMPKERFSAEFPKEGPSILRIQQVVRGDSAAYFCASSPTTGGTEAFFGQGTRLTVV.

The rearrangement joins TRBV27 to TRBJ2-7, with a possible D match to TRBD1 (7 bases). CDR3 length: 12 residues. Germline assignment: CDR1 MNHEY and CDR2 SMNVEV (reference sequence). The V end was cut by 7 bases, the J end by 7 bases, with 14 bases between. The CDR3 reads CASTPGGNEQYF. Written as DNA, the CDR3 is TGTGCCAGCACCCCAGGGGGGAATGAGCAGTACTTC.

This clonotype occurred a few times. The chain has TRBV7-2 and TRBJ1-1; maybe TRBD1 (5 bases). V gave up 5 bases and J gave up 1 base, with 14 bases separating them. CDR1 and CDR2 from the germline V gene are SGHTA and FQGNSA. This CDR3 is 15 amino acids long. The CDR3 region has the DNA TGTGCCAGCAGCGCCATGGGGCGTCAGAACACTGAAGCTTTCTTT. Its translation is CASSAMGRQNTEAFF.

This chain links TRBV19 with TRBJ1-1, with D uncertain. The V gene lost 5 bases and the J gene lost 1 base, with 17 bases spanning the gap. The CDR3 is 16 amino acids. The germline V gene encodes CDR1 LNHDA and CDR2 SQIVND (reference sequence). CDR3 sequence: CASSLRLRAENTEAFF. CDR3 coding DNA: TGTGCCAGTAGTTTGAGGTTGAGGGCAGAGAACACTGAAGCTTTCTTT. Using reference TRBV19 and TRBJ1-1 for the parts outside the CDR3, the full variable domain is DGGITQSPKYLFRKEGQNVTLSCEQNLNHDAMYWYRQDPGQGLRLIYYSQIVNDFQKGDIAEGYSVSREKKESFPLTVTSAQKNPTAFYLCASSLRLRAENTEAFFGQGTRLTVV.

To note about this clonotype: The junction and the germline gene differ at one end; a read error may be behind it. This chain connects TRBV6-1 to TRBJ1-1, with TRBD1 matching over 8 bases. CDR3 length equals 16 residues. Germline V gene lookup returns CDR1 MNHNS and CDR2 SASEGT. CDR3 sequence (DNA): TGTGCCAGCAGTGAAGCAGGGCAGGGGGCTCTCGGTGAAGTTTTCTTT. This codes for CASSEAGQGALGEVFF.

This clonotype was detected only a few times. The V gene is TRBV12-3 or TRBV12-4, the J gene TRBJ2-2; D unclear. This CDR3 has 15 amino acids. Trimming removed 0 bases at V and 1 base at J, with 6 bases between. Here the CDR3 DNA reads TGTGCCAGCAGTTTAGCTGGAGAGAACACCGGGGAGCTGTTTTTT. Encoded protein: CASSLAGENTGELFF.

This clonotype was recorded once. The V and J genes are TRBV5-1 and TRBJ2-1, with TRBD2 identical over 7 bases. The V gene's germline CDR1 is SGHRS and CDR2 YFSETQ. The V gene end was trimmed by 5 bases and the J gene end by 4 bases; junction bases not matched to a gene: 3. The CDR3 covers 13 residues. The CDR3, as DNA: TGCGCCAGCAGGGGGGGGGGATACAATGAGCAGTTCTTC. Its protein product is CASRGGGYNEQFF.

This clonotype was counted at least ten times. This chain joins TRBV12-3 or TRBV12-4 and TRBJ2-7; the D gene is possibly TRBD2 (5 bases). The V and J ends lost 4 bases and 4 bases respectively, with 14 bases between them. This CDR3 region has 14 residues. CDR3 region: CASSSPGILYEQYF. CDR3 nucleotides: TGTGCCAGCAGTTCCCCGGGGATCTTGTACGAGCAGTACTTC.

This clonotype was found once. The V gene is TRBV19, the J gene TRBJ1-5; 10 bases are a match to TRBD1. V lost 10 bases, J lost 6 bases, and 9 bases stayed unmatched. Germline V CDR1 and CDR2: LNHDA, SQIVND (reference sequence). CDR3 length: 14 amino acids. DNA for the CDR3: TGTGCCACCTCGACAGGGGGCTCTGCTCAGCCCCAGCATTTT. This codes for CATSTGGSAQPQHF.

V is TRBV19 and J is TRBJ1-6; perhaps TRBD1 as D (5 bases). The germline V and J ends were trimmed by 5 bases and 8 bases, with 13 bases remaining between them. The CDR3 covers 14 residues. The germline V gene has CDR1 LNHDA and CDR2 SQIVND (reference sequence). The CDR3 DNA sequence: TGTGCCAGTAGTTCCACCGCGGGGGATTCACCCCTCCACTTT. As protein: CASSSTAGDSPLHF.

This chain connects TRBV5-1 to TRBJ1-5, with D tentatively TRBD1 (5 bases). Trimming took 1 base from V and 0 from J, leaving 11 bases between them. CDR1 is SGHRS and CDR2 is YFSETQ in the germline V gene. The CDR3 loop spans 16 amino acids. The CDR3 loop is CASSLRPGYSNQPQHF. The CDR3 nucleotides are TGCGCCAGCAGCTTGCGGCCAGGGTATAGCAATCAGCCCCAGCATTTT.

This clonotype was seen ten or more times. The chain uses TRBV2 and TRBJ2-7, with 10 bases aligning to TRBD1. Germline V gene data show CDR1 as SNHLY and CDR2 as FYNNEI. Losses at the gene ends were 6 bases for V and 4 bases for J; bases not matched to a gene: 6. CDR3 length equals 14 residues. The CDR3 loop is CASRETGGAYEQYF. In DNA, the CDR3 is TGTGCCAGCAGGGAGACAGGGGGCGCGTACGAGCAGTACTTC.

This chain connects TRBV6-2 or TRBV6-3 to TRBJ2-1; TRBD2 matches at 8 bases. The CDR3 consists of 18 residues. Germline CDR1 and CDR2: MNHEY and SVGEGT. J was trimmed by 7 bases and V by 6 bases; bases with no gene match: 20. CDR3 in DNA: TGTGCCAGCAGCCCCGACCCGGTGACTAGCGCCCGTTTGAATGAGCAGTTCTTC. This gives the protein CASSPDPVTSARLNEQFF.

The rearrangement joins TRBV20-1 to TRBJ1-5; possibly TRBD1 for D (6 bases). The CDR3 has 13 residues. Per the germline V gene, CDR1 is DFQATT and CDR2 is SNEGSKA (reference sequence). Trimming removed 2 bases from V and 3 bases from J, with 8 bases in between. Here the CDR3 DNA reads TGCAGTGCTAGACAGGGGTTCAATCAGCCCCAGCATTTT. This gives the protein CSARQGFNQPQHF.